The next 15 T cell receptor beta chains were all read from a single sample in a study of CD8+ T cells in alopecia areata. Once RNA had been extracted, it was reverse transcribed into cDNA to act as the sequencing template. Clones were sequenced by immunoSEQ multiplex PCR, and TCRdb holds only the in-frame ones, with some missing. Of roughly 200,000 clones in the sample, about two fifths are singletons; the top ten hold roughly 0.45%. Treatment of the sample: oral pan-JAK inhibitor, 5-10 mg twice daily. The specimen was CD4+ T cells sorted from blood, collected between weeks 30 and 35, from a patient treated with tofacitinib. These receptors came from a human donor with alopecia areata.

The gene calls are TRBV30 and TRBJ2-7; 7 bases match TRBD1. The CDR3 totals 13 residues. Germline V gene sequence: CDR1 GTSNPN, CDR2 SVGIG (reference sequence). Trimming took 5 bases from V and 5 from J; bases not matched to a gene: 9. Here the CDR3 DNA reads TGTGCCTGGGACAGGGTACAGTTCAACGAGCAGTACTTC. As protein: CAWDRVQFNEQYF.

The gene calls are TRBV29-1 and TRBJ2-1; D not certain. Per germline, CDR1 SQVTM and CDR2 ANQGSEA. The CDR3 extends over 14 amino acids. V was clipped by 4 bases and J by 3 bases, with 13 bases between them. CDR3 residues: CSVGFSVGYNEQFF. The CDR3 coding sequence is TGCAGCGTTGGTTTCAGTGTCGGCTACAATGAGCAGTTCTTC.

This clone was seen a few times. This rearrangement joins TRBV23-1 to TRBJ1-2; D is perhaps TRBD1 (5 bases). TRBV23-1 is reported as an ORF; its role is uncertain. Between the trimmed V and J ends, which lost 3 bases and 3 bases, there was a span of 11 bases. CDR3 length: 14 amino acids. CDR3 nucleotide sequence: TGCGCCAGCAGTCATCCGGGACTGGACTATGGCTACACCTTC. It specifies CASSHPGLDYGYTF.

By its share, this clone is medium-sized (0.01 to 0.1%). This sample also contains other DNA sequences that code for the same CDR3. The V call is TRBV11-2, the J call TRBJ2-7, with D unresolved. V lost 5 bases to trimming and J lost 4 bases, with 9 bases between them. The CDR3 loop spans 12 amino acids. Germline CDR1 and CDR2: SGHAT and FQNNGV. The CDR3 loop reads CASSLDRYEQYF. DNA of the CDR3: TGTGCCAGCAGCCTTGACCGTTACGAGCAGTACTTC.

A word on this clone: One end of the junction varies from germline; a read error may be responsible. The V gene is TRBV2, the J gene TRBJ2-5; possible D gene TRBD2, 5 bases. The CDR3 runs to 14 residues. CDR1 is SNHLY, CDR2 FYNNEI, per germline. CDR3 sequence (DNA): TGTGCCAGCATCCGAGGAGAGGGTGGAGAGGCCCAGTACTTC. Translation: CASIRGEGGEAQYF. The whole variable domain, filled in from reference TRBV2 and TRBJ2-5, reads EPEVTQTPSHQVTQMGQEVILRCVPISNHLYFYWYRQILGQKVEFLVSFYNNEISEKSEIFDDQFSVERPDGSNFTLKIRSTKLEDSAMYFCASIRGEGGEAQYFGPGTRLLVL.

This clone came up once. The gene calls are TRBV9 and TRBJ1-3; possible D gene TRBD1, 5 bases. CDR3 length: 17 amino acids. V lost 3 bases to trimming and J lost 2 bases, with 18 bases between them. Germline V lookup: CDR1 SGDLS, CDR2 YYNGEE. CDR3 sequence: CASSAGGTITAGNTIYF. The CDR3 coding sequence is TGTGCCAGCAGCGCTGGAGGGACTATCACGGCTGGAAACACCATATATTTT.

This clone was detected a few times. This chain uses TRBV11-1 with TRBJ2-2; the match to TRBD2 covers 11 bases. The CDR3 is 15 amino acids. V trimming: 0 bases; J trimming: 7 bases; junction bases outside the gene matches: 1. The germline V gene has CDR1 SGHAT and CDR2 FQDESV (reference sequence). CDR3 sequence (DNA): TGTGCCAGCAGCTTAGCTGGACTAGCGGGCGGGGAGCTGTTTTTT. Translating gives CASSLAGLAGGELFF.

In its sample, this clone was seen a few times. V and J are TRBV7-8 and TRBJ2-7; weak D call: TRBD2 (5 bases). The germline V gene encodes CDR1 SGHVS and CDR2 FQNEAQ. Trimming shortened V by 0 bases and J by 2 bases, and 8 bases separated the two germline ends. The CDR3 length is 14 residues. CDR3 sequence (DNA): TGTGCCAGCAGCTTAGCGGGAGAGACCTACGAGCAGTACTTC. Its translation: CASSLAGETYEQYF.

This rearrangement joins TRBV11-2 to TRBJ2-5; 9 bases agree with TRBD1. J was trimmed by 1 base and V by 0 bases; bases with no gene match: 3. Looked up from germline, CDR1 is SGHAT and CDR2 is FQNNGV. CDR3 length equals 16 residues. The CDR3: CASSLDGDRAQETQYF. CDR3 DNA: TGTGCCAGCAGCTTAGATGGGGACAGGGCCCAAGAGACCCAGTACTTC.

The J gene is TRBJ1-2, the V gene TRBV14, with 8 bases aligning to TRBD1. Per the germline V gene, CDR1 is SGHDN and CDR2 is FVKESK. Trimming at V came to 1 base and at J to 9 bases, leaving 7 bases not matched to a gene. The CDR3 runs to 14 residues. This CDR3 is CASSQVAGGTSYTF. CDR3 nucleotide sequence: TGTGCCAGCAGCCAAGTGGCAGGGGGCACAAGCTACACCTTC.

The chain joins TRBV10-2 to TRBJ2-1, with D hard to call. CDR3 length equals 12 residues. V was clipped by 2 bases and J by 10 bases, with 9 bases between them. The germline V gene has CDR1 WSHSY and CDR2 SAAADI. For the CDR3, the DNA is TGCGCCAGCAGTGAGGACAACAGAGAGCAGTTCTTC. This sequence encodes CASSEDNREQFF.

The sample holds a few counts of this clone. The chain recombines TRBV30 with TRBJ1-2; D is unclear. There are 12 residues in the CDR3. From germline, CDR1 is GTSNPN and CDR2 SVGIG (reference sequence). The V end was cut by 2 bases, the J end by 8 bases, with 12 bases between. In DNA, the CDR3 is TGTGCCTGGAGTCCCTCCGGGAAAGGCTACACCTTC. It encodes CAWSPSGKGYTF.

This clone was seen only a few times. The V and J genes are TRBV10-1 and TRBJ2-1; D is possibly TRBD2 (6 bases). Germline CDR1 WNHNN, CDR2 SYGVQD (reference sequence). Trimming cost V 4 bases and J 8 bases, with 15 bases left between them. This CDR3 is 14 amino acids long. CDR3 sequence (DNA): TGCGCCAGCAGTGTTTCGCGGGAAGCGTATGAGCAGTTCTTC. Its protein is CASSVSREAYEQFF.

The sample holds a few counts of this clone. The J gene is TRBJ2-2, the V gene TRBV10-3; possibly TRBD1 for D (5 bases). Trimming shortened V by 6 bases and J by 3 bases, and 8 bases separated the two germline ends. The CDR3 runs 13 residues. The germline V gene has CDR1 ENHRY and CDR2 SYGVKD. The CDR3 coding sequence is TGTGCCATCAGGGTCAGGGACACCGGGGAGCTGTTTTTT. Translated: CAIRVRDTGELFF.

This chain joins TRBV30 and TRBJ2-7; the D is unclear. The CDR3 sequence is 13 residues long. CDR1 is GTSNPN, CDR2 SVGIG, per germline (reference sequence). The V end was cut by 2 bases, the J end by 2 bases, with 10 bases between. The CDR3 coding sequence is TGTGCCTGGAGTTGGCGGAGAGCCTACGAGCAGTACTTC. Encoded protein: CAWSWRRAYEQYF.